This T cell receptor (beta chain) was obtained from a study of cytomegalovirus exposure and HLA in healthy donors. The CDR3 loop spans 13 amino acids. Per germline, CDR1 MDHEN and CDR2 SYDVKM. The V segment lost 5 bases and the J segment 6 bases; nucleotides outside the gene matches: 4. Clones were sequenced by immunoSEQ multiplex PCR, and TCRdb holds only the in-frame ones, with some missing. The sample shows about 56,000 clones, 89% of them seen only once. This rearrangement joins TRBV28 to TRBJ1-2, with TRBD1 identical over 9 bases. The sequence was obtained from a woman younger than 30 in good health and CMV-seronegative. Sequenced: PBMCs. DNA for the CDR3: TGTGCCAGCAGTGCAACAGGGGGCGATGGCTACACCTTC. This sequence encodes CASSATGGDGYTF.